The clone carrying this T cell receptor beta chain is medium-sized (0.01 to 0.1%) by share. What it binds is unknown. This specimen comes from a study of T-cell reconstitution after alpha-beta-depleted transplantation in children. The study, taken as a whole, reports: There were some patients whose high TCRbeta diversity at day 60 came from surviving recipient T cells and thymic progenitors. Roughly two months post-transplant, alpha-beta T cells reportedly originated from several hundred graft clones that had expanded. Newly made T cells mostly supplied T-cell counts and diversity one year after transplant.

Unique molecular identifiers featured in how the TCRbeta library was prepared. One entry per CDR3 protein, called by TCRdb with MiXCR from the PCR reads. The sample carries some 50,000 distinct CDR3 sequences, about 9% recorded once. Sequencing used PBMCs, mostly from graft donor cells, obtained 60 days after TCRalphabeta/CD19-depleted stem cell transplant. This clonotype was sampled from a male patient under 10 years old who had a stem cell transplant for chronic granulomatous disease, so the T cells may come from the graft donor.

The CDR3 sequence is CSARDLGDEKLFF. The CDR3 DNA reads TGCAGTGCTAGAGATCTGGGGGATGAAAAACTGTTTTTT. The V and J genes are TRBV20-1 and TRBJ1-4; possible D gene TRBD1, 5 bases. CDR3 length equals 13 residues. Between the trimmed V and J ends, which lost 0 bases and 6 bases, there was a span of 8 bases. CDR1 is DFQATT and CDR2 is SNEGSKA in the germline V gene (reference sequence).